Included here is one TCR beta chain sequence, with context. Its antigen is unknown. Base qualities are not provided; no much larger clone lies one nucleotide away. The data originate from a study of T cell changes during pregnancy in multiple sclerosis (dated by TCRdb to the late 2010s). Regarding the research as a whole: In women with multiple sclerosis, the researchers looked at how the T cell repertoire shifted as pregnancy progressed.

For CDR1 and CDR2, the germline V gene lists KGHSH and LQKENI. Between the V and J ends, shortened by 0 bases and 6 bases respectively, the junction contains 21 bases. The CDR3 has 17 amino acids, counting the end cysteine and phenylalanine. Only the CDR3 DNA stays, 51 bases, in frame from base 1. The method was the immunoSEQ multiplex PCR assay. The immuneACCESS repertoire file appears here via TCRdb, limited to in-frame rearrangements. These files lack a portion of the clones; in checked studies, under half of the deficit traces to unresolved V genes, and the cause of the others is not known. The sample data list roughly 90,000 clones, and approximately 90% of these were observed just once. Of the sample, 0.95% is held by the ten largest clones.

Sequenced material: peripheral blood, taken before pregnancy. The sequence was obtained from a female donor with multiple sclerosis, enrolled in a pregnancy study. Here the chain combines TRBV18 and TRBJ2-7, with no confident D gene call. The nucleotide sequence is TGTGCCAGCTCACCACCGGGCCGTAATCTGTTCGTTGGCGAGCAGTACTTC. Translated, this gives CASSPPGRNLFVGEQYF.